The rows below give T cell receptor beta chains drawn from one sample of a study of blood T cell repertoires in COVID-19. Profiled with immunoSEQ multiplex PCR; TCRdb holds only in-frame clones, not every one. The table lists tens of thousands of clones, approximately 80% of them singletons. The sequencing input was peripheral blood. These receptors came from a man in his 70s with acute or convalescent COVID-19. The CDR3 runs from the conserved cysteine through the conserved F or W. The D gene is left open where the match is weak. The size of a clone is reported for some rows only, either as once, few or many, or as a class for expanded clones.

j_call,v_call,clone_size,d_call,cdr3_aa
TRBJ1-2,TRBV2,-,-,CASSEESETGGYTF
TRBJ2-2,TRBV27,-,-,CASSFGTLNTGELFF
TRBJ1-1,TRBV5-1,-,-,CASSLSRGNTEAFF
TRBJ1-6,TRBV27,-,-,CASKLYQGFNSPLHF
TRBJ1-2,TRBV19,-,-,CASSEQKALYGYTF
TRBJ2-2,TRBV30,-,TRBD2,CAWNDGRSAGELFF
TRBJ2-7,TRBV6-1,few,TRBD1,CASSEGRFPAGTGKTYEQYF
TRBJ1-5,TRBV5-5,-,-,CASSLVGSNQPQHF
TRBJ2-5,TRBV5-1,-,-,CASSLQAAQETQYF
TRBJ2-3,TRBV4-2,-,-,CASSQDGRGGTDTQYF